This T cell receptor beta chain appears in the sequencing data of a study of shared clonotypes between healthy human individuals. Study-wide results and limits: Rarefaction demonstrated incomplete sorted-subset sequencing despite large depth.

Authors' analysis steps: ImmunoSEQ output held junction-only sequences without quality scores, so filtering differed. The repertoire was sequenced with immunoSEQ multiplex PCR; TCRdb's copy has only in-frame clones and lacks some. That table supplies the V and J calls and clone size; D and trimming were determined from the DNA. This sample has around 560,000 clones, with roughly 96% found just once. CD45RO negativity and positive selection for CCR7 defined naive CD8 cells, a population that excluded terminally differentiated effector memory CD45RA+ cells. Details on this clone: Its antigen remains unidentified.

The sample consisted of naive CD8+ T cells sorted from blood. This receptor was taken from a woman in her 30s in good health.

CDR3 region: CASSEYPGDRNQPQHF. Here the CDR3 DNA reads TGTGCCAGCAGCGAGTATCCAGGGGACAGAAATCAGCCCCAGCATTTT. V is TRBV7-8 and J is TRBJ1-5, with 7 positions matching TRBD1. Per germline, CDR1 SGHVS and CDR2 FQNEAQ. The CDR3 totals 16 residues. The trim removed 5 bases at V and 4 bases at J, leaving 11 bases unmatched.